The entry below gives a single T cell receptor (beta chain) sequence along with its context. Its antigen is unidentified. This specimen belongs to a study of cytomegalovirus exposure and HLA in healthy donors. Study outcomes and limitations: Reported findings show TCR beta sequences accurately forecast HLA-A and HLA-B alleles in most subjects. As was reported, the classifier diagnosed cytomegalovirus status with high specificity and sensitivity.

The CDR3 runs 14 residues. V lost 2 bases, J lost 4 bases, and 14 bases lay in between. The germline gives CDR1 GTSNPN, CDR2 SVGIG (reference sequence). The study ran its PCR with 60 Vbeta and 13 Jbeta primers. Sequencing used immunoSEQ multiplex PCR; TCRdb keeps in-frame clones, though not all of them. This table holds tens of thousands of clones, around 82% found once. The chain couples TRBV30 to TRBJ1-2, with D maybe TRBD1 (5 bases). The clonotype comes from a male donor in good health and CMV-seronegative. Sequences were obtained from PBMCs. The CDR3 protein is CAWSFSPTVYGYTF. The CDR3 coding sequence is TGTGCCTGGAGTTTTTCCCCGACAGTCTATGGCTACACCTTC.